Listed below are T cell receptor beta chains from one sample, sequenced in a study of cytomegalovirus exposure and HLA in healthy donors. TCRdb's copy holds only in-frame clones and misses some; the assay was immunoSEQ multiplex PCR. The sample consists of tens of thousands of clones, roughly 83% of them appearing once. The sequenced sample was PBMCs. All receptors derive from a man younger than 30 in good health and CMV-seronegative. The CDR3 runs from the conserved cysteine through the conserved F or W. A D gene is named only where the DNA matches it firmly. The size field is filled for only some rows; it gives once, few, many or a size class.

D gene: .
clone size: .
CDR3 length: 11
J gene: TRBJ1-1
V gene: TRBV15
CDR3 DNA: TGTGCCACCAGCAGAGCAGCTGAAGCTTTCTTT
CDR3 protein: CATSRAAEAFF

D gene: .
clone size: .
CDR3 length: 13
J gene: TRBJ1-2
V gene: TRBV9
CDR3 DNA: TGTGCCAGCAGCGTAGCAATGAACTATGGCTACACCTTC
CDR3 protein: CASSVAMNYGYTF

D gene: TRBD2
clone size: .
CDR3 length: 15
J gene: TRBJ2-3
V gene: TRBV7-8
CDR3 DNA: TGTGCCAGCAGCTTAGGCGGGAGGGCCACAGATACGCAGTATTTT
CDR3 protein: CASSLGGRATDTQYF

D gene: .
clone size: .
CDR3 length: 14
J gene: TRBJ2-7
V gene: TRBV6-1
CDR3 DNA: TGTGCCAGTAAAACATCAGGGGGGACCTACGAGCAGTACTTC
CDR3 protein: CASKTSGGTYEQYF

D gene: .
clone size: .
CDR3 length: 15
J gene: TRBJ2-4
V gene: TRBV7-9
CDR3 DNA: TGTGCCAGCAGCTCTAGCGAACTAGCCAAAAACATTCAGTACTTC
CDR3 protein: CASSSSELAKNIQYF

D gene: TRBD1
clone size: .
CDR3 length: 16
J gene: TRBJ2-1
V gene: TRBV28
CDR3 DNA: TGTGCCAGCAGTGCGGACAGGGCTAAGCTTTACAATGAGCAGTTCTTC
CDR3 protein: CASSADRAKLYNEQFF

D gene: .
clone size: .
CDR3 length: 13
J gene: TRBJ2-2
V gene: TRBV10-1
CDR3 DNA: TGCGCCAGCAGCGGGAGCAACACCGGGGAGCTGTTTTTT
CDR3 protein: CASSGSNTGELFF

D gene: TRBD2
clone size: .
CDR3 length: 17
J gene: TRBJ2-1
V gene: TRBV27
CDR3 DNA: TGTGCCAGCAGTTCCCTGCAGCGGGACCGGGCCTACAATGAGCAGTTCTTC
CDR3 protein: CASSSLQRDRAYNEQFF

D gene: TRBD2
clone size: few
CDR3 length: 14
J gene: TRBJ2-7
V gene: TRBV6-1
CDR3 DNA: TGTGCCAGCAGTTGGCTAGCGGCTATCTACGAGCAGTACTTC
CDR3 protein: CASSWLAAIYEQYF

D gene: .
clone size: .
CDR3 length: 15
J gene: TRBJ1-1
V gene: TRBV13
CDR3 DNA: TGTGCCAGCAGCTTATTCCGGTTCGCTAACACTGAAGCTTTCTTT
CDR3 protein: CASSLFRFANTEAFF

D gene: TRBD1
clone size: .
CDR3 length: 15
J gene: TRBJ1-1
V gene: TRBV10-3
CDR3 DNA: TGTGCCATCAGTCAGGGACAGGGTGGGGGCACTGAAGCTTTCTTT
CDR3 protein: CAISQGQGGGTEAFF

D gene: TRBD2
clone size: .
CDR3 length: 15
J gene: TRBJ2-7
V gene: TRBV29-1
CDR3 DNA: TGCAGCGTTCTTGGGGATAGCGGGAGCGTGGGCGAGCAGTACTTC
CDR3 protein: CSVLGDSGSVGEQYF

D gene: TRBD1
clone size: .
CDR3 length: 14
J gene: TRBJ2-1
V gene: TRBV28
CDR3 DNA: TGTGCCAGCAGTCCCCAGGACAGGCGCGATGAGCAGTTCTTC
CDR3 protein: CASSPQDRRDEQFF

D gene: .
clone size: .
CDR3 length: 10
J gene: TRBJ1-1
V gene: TRBV11-2
CDR3 DNA: TGTGCCAGCAGCTTAATCGGAGCTTTCTTT
CDR3 protein: CASSLIGAFF

D gene: .
clone size: few
CDR3 length: 14
J gene: TRBJ2-7
V gene: TRBV6-5
CDR3 DNA: TGTGCCAGCAGCAGACTGGGGCCAAAGGACGAGCAGTACTTC
CDR3 protein: CASSRLGPKDEQYF

D gene: TRBD1
clone size: .
CDR3 length: 14
J gene: TRBJ1-5
V gene: TRBV18
CDR3 DNA: TGTGCCAGCTCACTACAGGGGGTCAATCAGCCCCAGCATTTT
CDR3 protein: CASSLQGVNQPQHF

D gene: TRBD2
clone size: .
CDR3 length: 15
J gene: TRBJ2-7
V gene: TRBV28
CDR3 DNA: TGTGCCAGCAGTCCGGGGTTTGGGGGGGGCTACGAGCAGTACTTC
CDR3 protein: CASSPGFGGGYEQYF

D gene: TRBD1
clone size: .
CDR3 length: 15
J gene: TRBJ2-2
V gene: TRBV30
CDR3 DNA: TGTGCCTGGAGAGCCGGGACAGCGAACACCGGGGAGCTGTTTTTT
CDR3 protein: CAWRAGTANTGELFF

D gene: TRBD2
clone size: .
CDR3 length: 15
J gene: TRBJ2-2
V gene: TRBV30
CDR3 DNA: TGTGCCTGTGATAGGACTAGCGGGAGCACCGGGGAGCTGTTTTTT
CDR3 protein: CACDRTSGSTGELFF

D gene: TRBD1
clone size: .
CDR3 length: 16
J gene: TRBJ1-3
V gene: TRBV30
CDR3 DNA: TGTGCCTGGAGTGCTCCCGACAGGGTGGATGGAAACACCATATATTTT
CDR3 protein: CAWSAPDRVDGNTIYF

D gene: TRBD1
clone size: once
CDR3 length: 18
J gene: TRBJ1-1
V gene: TRBV4-1
CDR3 DNA: TGCGCCAGCAGCCCCGCCGGGGTGGAGGGACAGCTAAACACTGAAGCTTTCTTT
CDR3 protein: CASSPAGVEGQLNTEAFF

D gene: TRBD1
clone size: .
CDR3 length: 14
J gene: TRBJ1-2
V gene: TRBV4-1
CDR3 DNA: TGCGCCAGCAGTCACCGGACAGGGAACTATGGCTACACCTTC
CDR3 protein: CASSHRTGNYGYTF

D gene: .
clone size: .
CDR3 length: 15
J gene: TRBJ2-2
V gene: TRBV9
CDR3 DNA: TGTGCCAGCAGCGCCGCGGGGACCAGATTCGGGGAGCTGTTTTTT
CDR3 protein: CASSAAGTRFGELFF

D gene: .
clone size: .
CDR3 length: 13
J gene: TRBJ2-5
V gene: TRBV25-1
CDR3 DNA: TGTGCCAGCAGTGATGGGGGGACCGAGACCCAGTACTTC
CDR3 protein: CASSDGGTETQYF

D gene: TRBD1
clone size: .
CDR3 length: 18
J gene: TRBJ2-2
V gene: TRBV18
CDR3 DNA: TGTGCCAGCTCAACGCTACTAAGGACAGGGGGCAGCACCGGGGAGCTGTTTTTT
CDR3 protein: CASSTLLRTGGSTGELFF

D gene: TRBD2
clone size: .
CDR3 length: 15
J gene: TRBJ2-7
V gene: TRBV7-9
CDR3 DNA: TGTGCCAGCAGCTCCCCTAGCGGCCCAACCTACGAGCAGTACTTC
CDR3 protein: CASSSPSGPTYEQYF

D gene: .
clone size: .
CDR3 length: 16
J gene: TRBJ2-3
V gene: TRBV1
CDR3 DNA: TGCAGTGGTGACGGGCGGGGATTAGGCTCCGCAGATACGCAGTATTTT
CDR3 protein: CSGDGRGLGSADTQYF

D gene: .
clone size: .
CDR3 length: 14
J gene: TRBJ2-1
V gene: TRBV27
CDR3 DNA: TGTGCCAGCAGCCGGGACTTGGGGAGGAATGAGCAGTTCTTC
CDR3 protein: CASSRDLGRNEQFF

D gene: TRBD1
clone size: .
CDR3 length: 15
J gene: TRBJ2-3
V gene: TRBV5-1
CDR3 DNA: TGCGCCAGCATGCGGGGGACAGGGAGTACAGATACGCAGTATTTT
CDR3 protein: CASMRGTGSTDTQYF

D gene: .
clone size: .
CDR3 length: 14
J gene: TRBJ2-7
V gene: TRBV11-2
CDR3 DNA: TGTGCCAGCAGCTTAGGTTTTAGCATCAACGAGCAGTACTTC
CDR3 protein: CASSLGFSINEQYF

D gene: .
clone size: few
CDR3 length: 14
J gene: TRBJ2-7
V gene: TRBV29-1
CDR3 DNA: TGCAGCGTTGATAGCGGAACCCTTAACTACGAGCAGTACTTC
CDR3 protein: CSVDSGTLNYEQYF